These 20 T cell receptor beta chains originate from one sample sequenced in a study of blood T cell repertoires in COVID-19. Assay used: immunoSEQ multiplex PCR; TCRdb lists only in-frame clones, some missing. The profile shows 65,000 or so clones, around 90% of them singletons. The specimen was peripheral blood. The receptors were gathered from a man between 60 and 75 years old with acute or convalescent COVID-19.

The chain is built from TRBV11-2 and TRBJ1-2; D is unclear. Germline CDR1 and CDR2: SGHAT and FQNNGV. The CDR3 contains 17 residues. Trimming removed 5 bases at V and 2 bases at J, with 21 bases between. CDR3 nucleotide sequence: TGTGCCAGCAGCCACCCCGGGGTGAATCGAAAAAACTATGGCTACACCTTC. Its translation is CASSHPGVNRKNYGYTF.

In DNA form, the CDR3 reads TGTGCCAGCAGCGTCGTCAGTAATGACTATGGCTACACCTTC. This encodes CASSVVSNDYGYTF. V and J are TRBV9 and TRBJ1-2; D ambiguous. Germline loops: CDR1 SGDLS, CDR2 YYNGEE. Trimming pared 2 bases from V and 3 bases from J, leaving 11 bases between. This CDR3 spans 14 amino acids.

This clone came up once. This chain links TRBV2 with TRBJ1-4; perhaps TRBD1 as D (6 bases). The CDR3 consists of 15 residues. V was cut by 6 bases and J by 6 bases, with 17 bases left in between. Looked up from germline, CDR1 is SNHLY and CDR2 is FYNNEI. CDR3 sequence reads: CASSLRPGGYEKLFF. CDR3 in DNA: TGTGCCAGCAGCCTTCGTCCGGGGGGCTATGAAAAACTGTTTTTT.

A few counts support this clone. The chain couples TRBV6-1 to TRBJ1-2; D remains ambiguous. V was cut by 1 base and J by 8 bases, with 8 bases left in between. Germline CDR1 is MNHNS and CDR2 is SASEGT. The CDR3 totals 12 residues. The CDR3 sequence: CASSEGPGGYTF. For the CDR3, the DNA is TGTGCCAGCAGTGAAGGGCCGGGGGGCTACACCTTC.

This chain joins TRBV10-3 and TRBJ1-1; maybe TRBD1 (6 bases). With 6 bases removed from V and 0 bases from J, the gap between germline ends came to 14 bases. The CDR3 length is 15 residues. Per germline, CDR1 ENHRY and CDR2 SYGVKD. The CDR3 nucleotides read TGTGCCATCAGGATAGGGGGATCGCTGAACACTGAAGCTTTCTTT. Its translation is CAIRIGGSLNTEAFF.

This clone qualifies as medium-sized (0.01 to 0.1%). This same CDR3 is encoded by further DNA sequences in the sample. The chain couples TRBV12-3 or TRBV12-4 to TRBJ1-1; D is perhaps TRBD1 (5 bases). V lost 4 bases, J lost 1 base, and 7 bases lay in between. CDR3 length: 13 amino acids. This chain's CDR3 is CASSWGENTEAFF. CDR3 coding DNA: TGTGCCAGCAGTTGGGGCGAGAACACTGAAGCTTTCTTT.

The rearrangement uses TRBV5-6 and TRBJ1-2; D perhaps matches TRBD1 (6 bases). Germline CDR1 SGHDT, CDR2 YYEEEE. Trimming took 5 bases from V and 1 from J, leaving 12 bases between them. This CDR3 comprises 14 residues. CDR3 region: CASRPDSYNYGYTF. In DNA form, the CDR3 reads TGTGCCAGCAGACCGGACAGCTATAACTATGGCTACACCTTC.

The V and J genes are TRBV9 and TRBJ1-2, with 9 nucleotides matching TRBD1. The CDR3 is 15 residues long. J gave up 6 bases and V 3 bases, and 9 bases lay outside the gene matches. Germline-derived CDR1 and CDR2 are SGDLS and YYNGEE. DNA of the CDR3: TGTGCCAGCAGCGCCTCCGTACAGGGGGCTGATGGCTACACCTTC. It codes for CASSASVQGADGYTF.

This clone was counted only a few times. Here the CDR3 reads CASSLMAGQNTEAFF. The CDR3 DNA reads TGTGCCAGCAGCTTAATGGCAGGGCAGAACACTGAAGCTTTCTTT. The chain recombines TRBV7-3 with TRBJ1-1, with D perhaps TRBD1 (5 bases). Trimming stripped 1 base from V and 1 base from J, with 10 bases between. Germline values: CDR1 SGHTA, CDR2 FQGTGA. This CDR3 contains 15 residues.

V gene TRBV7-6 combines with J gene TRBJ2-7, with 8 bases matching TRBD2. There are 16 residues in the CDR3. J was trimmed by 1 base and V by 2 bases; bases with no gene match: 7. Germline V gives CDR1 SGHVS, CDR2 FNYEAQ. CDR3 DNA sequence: TGTGCCAGCAGCTTACGCGGGGGGCTTACTTCCTACGAGCAGTACTTC. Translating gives CASSLRGGLTSYEQYF. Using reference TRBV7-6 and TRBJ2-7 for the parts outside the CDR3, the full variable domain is GAGVSQSPRYKVTKRGQDVALRCDPISGHVSLYWYRQALGQGPEFLTYFNYEAQQDKSGLPNDRFSAERPEGSISTLTIQRTEQRDSAMYRCASSLRGGLTSYEQYFGPGTRLTVT.

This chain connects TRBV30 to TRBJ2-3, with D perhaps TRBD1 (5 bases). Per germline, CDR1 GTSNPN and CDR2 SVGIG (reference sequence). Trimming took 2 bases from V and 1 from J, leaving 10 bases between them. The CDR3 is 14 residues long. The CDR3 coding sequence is TGTGCCTGGAGTTTGGGGCAGGGCACAGATACGCAGTATTTT. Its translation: CAWSLGQGTDTQYF.

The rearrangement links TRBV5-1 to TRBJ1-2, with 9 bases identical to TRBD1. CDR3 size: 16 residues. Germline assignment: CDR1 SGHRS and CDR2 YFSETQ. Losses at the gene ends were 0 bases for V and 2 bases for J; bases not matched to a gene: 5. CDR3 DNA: TGCGCCAGCAGCTTGGATGGACAGGGGAGAAACTATGGCTACACCTTC. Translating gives CASSLDGQGRNYGYTF.

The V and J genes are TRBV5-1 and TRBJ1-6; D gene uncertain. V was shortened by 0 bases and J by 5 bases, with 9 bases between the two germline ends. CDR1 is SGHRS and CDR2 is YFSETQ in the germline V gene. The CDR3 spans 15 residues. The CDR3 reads CASSLGQINNSPLHF. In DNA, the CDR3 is TGCGCCAGCAGCTTGGGTCAGATAAATAATTCACCCCTCCACTTT.

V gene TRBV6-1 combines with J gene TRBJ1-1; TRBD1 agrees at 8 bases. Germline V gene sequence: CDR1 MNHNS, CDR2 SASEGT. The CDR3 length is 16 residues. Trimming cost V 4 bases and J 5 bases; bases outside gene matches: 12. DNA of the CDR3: TGTGCCAGCAGTGCCTTTGGACAGGGAAGGCGAACTGAAGCTTTCTTT. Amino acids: CASSAFGQGRRTEAFF.

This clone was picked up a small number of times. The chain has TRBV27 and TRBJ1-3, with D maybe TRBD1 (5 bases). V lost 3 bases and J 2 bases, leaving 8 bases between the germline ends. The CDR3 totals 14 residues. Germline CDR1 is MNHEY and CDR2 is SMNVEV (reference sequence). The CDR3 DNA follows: TGTGCCAGCAGTTTCACAGGAGCTGGAAACACCATATATTTT. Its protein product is CASSFTGAGNTIYF.

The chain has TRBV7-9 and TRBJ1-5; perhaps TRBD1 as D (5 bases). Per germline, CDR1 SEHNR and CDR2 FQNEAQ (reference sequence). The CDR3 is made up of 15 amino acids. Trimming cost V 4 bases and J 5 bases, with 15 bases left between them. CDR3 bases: TGTGCCAGCAGCTCCAAGGGGCAGGGTGATCAGCCCCAGCATTTT. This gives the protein CASSSKGQGDQPQHF.

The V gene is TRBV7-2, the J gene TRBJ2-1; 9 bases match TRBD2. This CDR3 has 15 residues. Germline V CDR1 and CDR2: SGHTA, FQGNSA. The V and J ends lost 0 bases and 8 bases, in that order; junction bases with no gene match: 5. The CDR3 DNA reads TGTGCCAGCAGCTTAGCCGCGGGGGGGATCCATGAGCAGTTCTTC. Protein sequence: CASSLAAGGIHEQFF.

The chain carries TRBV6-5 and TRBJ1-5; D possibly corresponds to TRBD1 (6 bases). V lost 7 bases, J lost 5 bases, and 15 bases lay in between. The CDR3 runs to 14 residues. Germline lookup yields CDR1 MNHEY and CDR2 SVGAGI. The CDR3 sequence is CASTTTGLYQPQHF. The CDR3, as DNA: TGTGCCAGCACCACCACAGGGTTATATCAGCCCCAGCATTTT.

The CDR3 coding sequence is TGTGCCAGCAGCTTGGTGGGACAGGGCCGGGGCTACACCTTC. Translated, it gives CASSLVGQGRGYTF. The chain joins TRBV5-4 to TRBJ1-2; 9 nucleotides line up with TRBD1. With 0 bases clipped from V and 8 bases from J, the junction kept 5 bases outside the gene matches. The V gene's germline CDR1 is SGHNT and CDR2 YYREEE (reference sequence). The CDR3 contains 14 residues.

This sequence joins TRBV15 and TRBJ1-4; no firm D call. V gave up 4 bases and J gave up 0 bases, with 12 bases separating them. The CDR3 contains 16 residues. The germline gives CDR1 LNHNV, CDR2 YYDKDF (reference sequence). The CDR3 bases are TGTGCCACCAGCACCCCCGGCCAGGCAACTAATGAAAAACTGTTTTTT. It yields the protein CATSTPGQATNEKLFF.